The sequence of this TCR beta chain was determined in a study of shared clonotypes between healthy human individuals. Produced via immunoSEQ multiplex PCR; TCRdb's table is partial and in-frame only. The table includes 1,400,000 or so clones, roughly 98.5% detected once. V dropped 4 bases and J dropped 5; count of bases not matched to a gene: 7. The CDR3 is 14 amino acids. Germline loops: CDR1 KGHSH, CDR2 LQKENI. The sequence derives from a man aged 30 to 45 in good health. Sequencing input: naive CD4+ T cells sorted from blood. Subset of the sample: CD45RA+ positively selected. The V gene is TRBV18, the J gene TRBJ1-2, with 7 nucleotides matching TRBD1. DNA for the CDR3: TGTGCCAGCTCACTCTCCGGACAGGTTTATGGCTACACCTTC. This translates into CASSLSGQVYGYTF.